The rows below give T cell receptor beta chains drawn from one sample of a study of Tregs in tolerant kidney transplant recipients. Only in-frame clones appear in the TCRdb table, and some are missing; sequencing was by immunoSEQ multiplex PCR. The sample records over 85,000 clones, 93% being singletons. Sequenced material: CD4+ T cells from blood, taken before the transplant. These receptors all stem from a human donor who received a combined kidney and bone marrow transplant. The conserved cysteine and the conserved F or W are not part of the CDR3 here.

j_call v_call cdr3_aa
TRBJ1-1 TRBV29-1 SVGGRENTEAF
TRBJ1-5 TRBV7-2 ASSPDGTENQPQH
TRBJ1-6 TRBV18 ASSPGQGRSPLH
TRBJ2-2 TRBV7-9 ASRSMGDRELF
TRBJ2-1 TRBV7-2 ASSLVGLAGRNNEQF
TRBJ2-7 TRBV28 ASSLHPTGDLYEQY
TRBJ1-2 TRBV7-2 ASSLAGVRTYGYT
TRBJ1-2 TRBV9 ASSVEGGYGYT
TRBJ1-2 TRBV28 VSRSLTGGAGGYT
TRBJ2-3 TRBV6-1 ASLQRQGGTDTQY
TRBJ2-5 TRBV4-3 ASSQDLGGGTYKKETQY
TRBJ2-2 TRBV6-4 ASSDSSSGRIGTGELF
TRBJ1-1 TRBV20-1 SARREAF
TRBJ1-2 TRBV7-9 ASSLGLFVDYGYT
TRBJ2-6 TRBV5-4 ASSSGQEVSGANVLT
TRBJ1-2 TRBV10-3 AISESGGGSRGYT
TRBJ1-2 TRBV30 AWSPYRLTSNYGYT
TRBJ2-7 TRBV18 ASSPRPAGQPYEQY
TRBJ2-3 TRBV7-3 ASSPNGLSTDTQY
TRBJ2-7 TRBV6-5 ASSYSWTSNPYEQY
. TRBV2 ASSIQGGGAYEQY
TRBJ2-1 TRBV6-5 ASRYPGQPKQF
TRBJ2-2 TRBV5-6 ASSLFFQGGTGELF
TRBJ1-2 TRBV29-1 SVDTSLNYGYT